This T cell receptor beta chain is drawn from a study of T cell repertoires in cytomegalovirus infection. TCRdb passed the reads through MiXCR, listing each CDR3 protein once. The sample lists 150,000 or so distinct CDR3 sequences, about 6.5% occurring once. CDR3 length: 16 amino acids. Between the trimmed V and J ends, which lost 0 bases and 0 bases, there was a span of 11 bases. Per germline, CDR1 LNHNV and CDR2 YYDKDF (reference sequence). This clonotype was counted a few times. This chain connects TRBV15 to TRBJ1-1; tentative D call: TRBD1 (5 bases). This TCR was sampled from a human donor in good health (CMV status not recorded). Some clones in this sample may be carry-over from other donors' samples. The sequencing input was PBMCs. CDR3 in DNA: TGTGCCACCAGCAGAGATTCAGGGATTATGAACACTGAAGCTTTCTTT. Translation gives CATSRDSGIMNTEAFF.